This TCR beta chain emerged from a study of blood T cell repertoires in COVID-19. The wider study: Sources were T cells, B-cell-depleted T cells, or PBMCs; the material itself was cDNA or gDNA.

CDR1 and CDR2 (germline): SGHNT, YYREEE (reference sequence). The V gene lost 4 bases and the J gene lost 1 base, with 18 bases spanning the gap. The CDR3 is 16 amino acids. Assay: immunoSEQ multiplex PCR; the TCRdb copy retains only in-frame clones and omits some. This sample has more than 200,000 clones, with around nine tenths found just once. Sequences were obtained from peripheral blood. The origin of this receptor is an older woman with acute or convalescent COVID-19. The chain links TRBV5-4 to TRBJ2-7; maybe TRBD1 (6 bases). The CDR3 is CASSPGGTWRSYEQYF. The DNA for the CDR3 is TGTGCCAGCAGCCCTGGTGGGACATGGCGTTCCTACGAGCAGTACTTC.